Listed here is a single TCR beta chain. Its antigen is still unknown. Assay: immunoSEQ multiplex PCR; the TCRdb copy retains only in-frame clones and omits some. The sample records about 150,000 clones, 86% being singletons. Separate from the approximately 670-subject first cohort, the approximately 120-subject validation cohort was the one that the donors belonged to. This entry belongs to a study of cytomegalovirus exposure and HLA in healthy donors. At the level of the study: It was reported in a later analysis that the approximately 120 validation repertoires used the same platform as the 500 to 700 first-cohort repertoires. Study-wide points: One later analysis, an examination of the approximately 120 validation repertoires, found that first-cohort TCR clusters tended to co-occur in them. Among the CMV-associated chains, a few were confirmed in vitro as specific for CMV antigens.

The CDR3 is 16 amino acids. Germline-derived CDR1 and CDR2 are SGHKS and YYEKEE (reference sequence). The ends were cut back, 0 bases at V and 4 bases at J, with 16 bases in the middle. The receptor's source is a human donor in good health. The sequenced material came from PBMCs. The gene calls are TRBV5-5 and TRBJ1-2, with D maybe TRBD1 (6 bases). The CDR3: CASSLASFQGTYGYTF. In nucleotides, the CDR3 is TGTGCCAGCAGCTTGGCCAGTTTCCAGGGGACCTATGGCTACACCTTC.